The 9 T cell receptor beta chains reported below all come from one sample, sequenced in a study of blood T cell repertoires in COVID-19. The repertoire was sequenced with immunoSEQ multiplex PCR; TCRdb's copy has only in-frame clones and lacks some. The sample records 350,000 to 550,000 clones, approximately 92% being singletons. The sequenced material came from PBMCs or T cells enriched from blood (not recorded which). These receptors were collected from a man aged 25-40 years who had recovered from COVID-19.

The chain employs TRBV7-6 and TRBJ1-1; no clear D. Germline CDR1 is SGHVS and CDR2 is FNYEAQ. Trimming shortened V by 0 bases and J by 1 base, and 3 bases separated the two germline ends. CDR3 length: 13 residues. The CDR3 DNA sequence: TGTGCCAGCAGCTTAGCAGCGAACACTGAAGCTTTCTTT. Its protein product is CASSLAANTEAFF.

The chain is built from TRBV6-1 and TRBJ2-2, with 9 bases identical to TRBD1. J was trimmed by 2 bases and V by 2 bases; bases with no gene match: 3. The CDR3 is 16 residues long. Germline loops: CDR1 MNHNS, CDR2 SASEGT. As DNA, the CDR3 is TGTGCCAGCAGTGAACCGGGACAGGGTAACACCGGGGAGCTGTTTTTT. Protein sequence: CASSEPGQGNTGELFF.

The rearrangement links TRBV7-2 to TRBJ1-3, with no clear D. This CDR3 contains 13 residues. V was cut by 8 bases and J by 7 bases, with 15 bases left in between. Germline lookup yields CDR1 SGHTA and CDR2 FQGNSA. DNA for the CDR3: TGTGCCAGCGCCCCTACCCTCGGGAACACCATATATTTT. This codes for CASAPTLGNTIYF.

The rearrangement joins TRBV21-1 to TRBJ1-1. TRBV21-1 is a recognized pseudogene. The CDR3 loop spans 13 amino acids. The CDR3 region has the DNA TGTGCCAGCAGCATAGGCGGTGTTTCGTTGGCTTTCTTT. It encodes CASSIGGVSLAFF.

The rearrangement joins TRBV11-2 to TRBJ2-1, with D possibly matching TRBD1 (5 bases). V lost 5 bases and J lost 3, with 20 bases in between. The CDR3 extends over 17 amino acids. CDR1 and CDR2 from the germline V gene are SGHAT and FQNNGV. The DNA of the CDR3 is TGTGCCAGCAGCCCCCTGATGGGGCGACCAGACTACAATGAGCAGTTCTTC. Protein product: CASSPLMGRPDYNEQFF.

The chain employs TRBV5-1 and TRBJ2-1, with D perhaps TRBD2 (5 bases). Trimming cost V 4 bases and J 7 bases, with 18 bases left between them. This CDR3 comprises 15 residues. The germline CDR1 and CDR2 sequences are SGHRS and YFSETQ. The CDR3 nucleotides are TGCGCCAGCAGCAGCACTAGTTTCCTCCGGAATGAGCAGTTCTTC. Its translation: CASSSTSFLRNEQFF.

The rearrangement uses TRBV2 and TRBJ2-1, with 9 bases aligning to TRBD1. The germline V gene has CDR1 SNHLY and CDR2 FYNNEI. Trimming removed 3 bases from V and 9 bases from J; junction bases left unmatched: 12. The CDR3 is 16 amino acids. CDR3 in DNA: TGTGCCAGCAGTGAGGCCGGGACAGGGCGCGTTGGTGAGCAGTTCTTC. Translated, it gives CASSEAGTGRVGEQFF. Supplemented by reference TRBV2 and TRBJ2-1, the full variable domain reads EPEVTQTPSHQVTQMGQEVILRCVPISNHLYFYWYRQILGQKVEFLVSFYNNEISEKSEIFDDQFSVERPDGSNFTLKIRSTKLEDSAMYFCASSEAGTGRVGEQFFGPGTRLTVL.

The CDR3 here is CASSFGGTNYGYTF. CDR3 coding DNA: TGTGCCAGCAGCTTTGGCGGAACTAACTATGGCTACACCTTC. The chain uses TRBV7-8 and TRBJ1-2; no clear D. The CDR3 contains 14 residues. From germline, CDR1 is SGHVS and CDR2 FQNEAQ. Trimming pared 3 bases from V and 0 bases from J, leaving 8 bases between.

The chain joins TRBV2 to TRBJ2-5; the match to TRBD1 covers 9 bases. V shed 10 bases and J 5 bases; nucleotides not matched to a gene: 8. Germline CDR1 SNHLY, CDR2 FYNNEI. CDR3 length: 13 residues. The CDR3 DNA sequence: TGTGCCATCCGGACAGGGGTCGAGGAGACCCAGTACTTC. Translated: CAIRTGVEETQYF.